The clone carrying this TCR beta chain was picked up many times. Antigen unknown. The sample originates from a study of CD8 T cells in ankylosing spondylitis. Study-wide results and limits: One TCR beta motif, made up of roughly eight highly homologous variants, appeared characteristic of ankylosing spondylitis blood. There was reportedly significant enrichment of clones that were disease-linked in matched ankylosing spondylitis synovial fluid.

MiXCR, applied by TCRdb to the 5' RACE reads, yields one record per CDR3 protein. The repertoire includes fewer than 550,000 distinct CDR3 sequences, approximately 5.3% of them detected once, and roughly 3.5% sits in the top ten. The germline V gene encodes CDR1 DFQATT and CDR2 SNEGSKA (reference sequence). The CDR3 has 11 residues. Deletions cut 6 bases from V and 6 bases from J, with 9 bases between. The sequencing input was blood, either unsorted or a sorted T cell fraction (not recorded which). This TCR derives from a male donor with ankylosing spondylitis. The V gene is TRBV20-1, the J gene TRBJ2-1; tentatively, D is TRBD2 (5 bases). CDR3 loop: CSAPEGNEQFF. Written as DNA, the CDR3 is TGCAGTGCCCCTGAGGGCAATGAGCAGTTCTTC.